A single sample gave rise to the 8 T cell receptor beta chains below, sequenced in a study of OX40 agonist ivuxolimab in advanced cancers. Receptor amplification or capture employed the immunoSEQ multiplex PCR assay. The table comes from immuneACCESS by way of TCRdb, which keeps in-frame sequences with V and J called. Part of the clones is missing from these tables; in studies checked, under half for an unresolved V gene and the rest for unknown reasons. The sample table shows tens of thousands of clones, and less than 90% are seen once. The top ten clonotypes cover more than 30% of the sample. Here the sequenced sample was CD4+ or CD8+ T cells sorted from blood, taken in a trial of the OX40 agonist ivuxolimab. Receptors originate from an adult with an advanced solid tumor such as melanoma, head and neck, liver or kidney cancer.

The DNA for the CDR3 is TGTGCCTGGAGTGGACAGATAGAGACCCAGTACTTC. Translated, it gives CAWSGQIETQYF. V and J are TRBV30 and TRBJ2-5; perhaps TRBD1 as D (5 bases). V was clipped by 1 base and J by 4 bases, with 7 bases between them. The CDR3 totals 12 residues. Germline lookup yields CDR1 GTSNPN and CDR2 SVGIG (reference sequence).

In its sample, this clone was seen once. The rearrangement joins TRBV27 to TRBJ2-3; 10 nucleotides match TRBD2. Germline V gene sequence: CDR1 MNHEY, CDR2 SMNVEV (reference sequence). With V trimmed by 6 bases and J by 7 bases, 10 bases remained unmatched. The CDR3 length is 15 residues. The CDR3: CASSSQREGRNTQYF. The CDR3 DNA is TGTGCCAGCAGCAGTCAGCGGGAGGGACGAAATACGCAGTATTTT.

The chain links TRBV2 to TRBJ1-4; 7 bases match TRBD1. Germline CDR1 and CDR2: SNHLY and FYNNEI. Trimming took 10 bases from V and 6 from J; bases not matched to a gene: 14. The CDR3 consists of 15 residues. CDR3 sequence (DNA): TGTGCCATGACGAACAACAGGGGCGGCGATGAAAAACTGTTTTTT. Encoded protein: CAMTNNRGGDEKLFF.

The genes are TRBV19 and TRBJ1-1, with D tentatively TRBD1 (5 bases). The CDR3 totals 15 residues. The V gene lost 5 bases and the J gene lost 4 bases, with 17 bases spanning the gap. CDR1 is LNHDA and CDR2 is SQIVND in the germline V gene (reference sequence). DNA of the CDR3: TGTGCCAGTAGTGTCACAGGATCGGGGGTCACTGAAGCTTTCTTT. This codes for CASSVTGSGVTEAFF.

The rearrangement joins TRBV13 to TRBJ1-4, with TRBD1 matching over 9 bases. The CDR3 sequence is 15 residues long. V was pared by 6 bases and J by 7 bases, with 9 bases of the junction left unmatched. The V gene's germline CDR1 is PRHDT and CDR2 FYEKMQ (reference sequence). CDR3 region: CASSYSGTGSEKLFF. CDR3 coding DNA: TGTGCCAGCAGTTACTCCGGGACAGGGTCTGAAAAACTGTTTTTT.

The chain uses TRBV11-2 and TRBJ2-7; D is ambiguous. Germline lookup yields CDR1 SGHAT and CDR2 FQNNGV. The CDR3 totals 14 residues. V lost 2 bases and J 2 bases, leaving 10 bases between the germline ends. The CDR3 nucleotides read TGTGCCAGCAGCTTATGGGGTGGGCCCTACGAGCAGTACTTC. Protein: CASSLWGGPYEQYF.

V is TRBV30 and J is TRBJ2-6; D uncertain. Trimming removed 2 bases from V and 0 bases from J, with 5 bases in between. This CDR3 has 14 amino acids. Looked up from germline, CDR1 is GTSNPN and CDR2 is SVGIG (reference sequence). In DNA, the CDR3 is TGTGCCTGGAGTTTGGGCTCTGGGGCCAACGTCCTGACTTTC. Amino acids: CAWSLGSGANVLTF. Full variable domain (missing parts from reference TRBV30 and TRBJ2-6): SQTIHQWPATLVQPVGSPLSLECTVEGTSNPNLYWYRQAAGRGLQLLFYSVGIGQISSEVPQNLSASRPQDRQFILSSKKLLLSDSGFYLCAWSLGSGANVLTFGAGSRLTVL.

CDR3 in amino acids: CASSPTGGNTGELFF. The CDR3 nucleotides are TGCGCCAGCAGCCCAACGGGAGGGAACACCGGGGAGCTGTTTTTT. J is TRBJ2-2 and V is TRBV4-1, with TRBD2 identical over 7 bases. The CDR3 contains 15 residues. Germline assignment: CDR1 MGHRA and CDR2 YSYEKL. The ends lost 4 bases at V and 1 base at J; junction bases unmatched: 3.